The sequence of this T cell receptor beta chain was determined in a study of T-cell reconstitution after alpha-beta-depleted transplantation in children. The table lists this clonotype with many counts. Preparation of the TCRbeta library involved a method that used unique molecular identifiers. TCRdb redid the calling of the PCR reads with MiXCR, one entry per CDR3 protein. The table has 150,000 to 250,000 distinct CDR3 sequences, 13% to 15% seen once. There are 16 residues in the CDR3. Trimming cost V 7 bases and J 3 bases; bases outside gene matches: 7. Germline CDR1 is SGHRS and CDR2 is YFSETQ. This material consisted of PBMCs from the stem cell graft donor, taken from the stem cell graft. The origin of this receptor is a human donor who donated a stem cell graft to a child with acute lymphoblastic leukemia. The chain joins TRBV5-1 to TRBJ2-6; 10 bases are a match to TRBD2. CDR3 bases: TGCGCCAGCGAAAGCGGGAGGGCCTTTGGGGCCAACGTCCTGACTTTC. Translating it yields CASESGRAFGANVLTF. The whole variable domain, filled in from reference TRBV5-1 and TRBJ2-6, reads KAGVTQTPRYLIKTRGQQVTLSCSPISGHRSVSWYQQTPGQGLQFLFEYFSETQRNKGNFPGRFSGRQFSNSRSEMNVSTLELGDSALYLCASESGRAFGANVLTFGAGSRLTVL.